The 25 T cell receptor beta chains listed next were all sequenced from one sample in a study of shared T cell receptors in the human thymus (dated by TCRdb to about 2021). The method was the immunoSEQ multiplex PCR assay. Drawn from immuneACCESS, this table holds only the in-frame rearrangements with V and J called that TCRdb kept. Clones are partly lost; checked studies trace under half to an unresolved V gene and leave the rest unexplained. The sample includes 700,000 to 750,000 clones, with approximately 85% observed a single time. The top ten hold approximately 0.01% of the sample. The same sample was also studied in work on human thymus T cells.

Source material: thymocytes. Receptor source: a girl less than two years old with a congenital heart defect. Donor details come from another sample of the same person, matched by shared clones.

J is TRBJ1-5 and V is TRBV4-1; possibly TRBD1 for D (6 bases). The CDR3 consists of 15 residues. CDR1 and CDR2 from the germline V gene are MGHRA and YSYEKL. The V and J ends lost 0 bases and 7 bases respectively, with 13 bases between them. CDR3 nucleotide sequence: TGCGCCAGCAGCCAAGATAGGGGGTCTGGACAGCCCCAGCATTTT. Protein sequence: CASSQDRGSGQPQHF.

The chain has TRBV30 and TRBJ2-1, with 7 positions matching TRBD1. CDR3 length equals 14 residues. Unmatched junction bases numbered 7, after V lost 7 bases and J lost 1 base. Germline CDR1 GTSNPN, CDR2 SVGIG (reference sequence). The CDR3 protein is CAFYDRASYNEQFF. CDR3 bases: TGTGCCTTTTATGACAGGGCTTCCTACAATGAGCAGTTCTTC. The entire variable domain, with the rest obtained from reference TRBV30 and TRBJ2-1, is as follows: SQTIHQWPATLVQPVGSPLSLECTVEGTSNPNLYWYRQAAGRGLQLLFYSVGIGQISSEVPQNLSASRPQDRQFILSSKKLLLSDSGFYLCAFYDRASYNEQFFGPGTRLTVL.

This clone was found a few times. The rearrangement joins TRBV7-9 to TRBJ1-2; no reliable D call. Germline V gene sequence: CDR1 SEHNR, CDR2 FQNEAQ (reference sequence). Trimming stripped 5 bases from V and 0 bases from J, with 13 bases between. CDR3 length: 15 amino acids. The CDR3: CASSRSGNPNYGYTF. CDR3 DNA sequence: TGTGCCAGCAGCCGCTCGGGGAACCCTAACTATGGCTACACCTTC.

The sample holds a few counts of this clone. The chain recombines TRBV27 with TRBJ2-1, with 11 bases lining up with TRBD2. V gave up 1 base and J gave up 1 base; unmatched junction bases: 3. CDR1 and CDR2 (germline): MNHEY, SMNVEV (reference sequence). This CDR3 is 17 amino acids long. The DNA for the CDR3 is TGTGCCAGCAGTTTATATCGGACTAGCGGGTCCTACAATGAGCAGTTCTTC. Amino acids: CASSLYRTSGSYNEQFF.

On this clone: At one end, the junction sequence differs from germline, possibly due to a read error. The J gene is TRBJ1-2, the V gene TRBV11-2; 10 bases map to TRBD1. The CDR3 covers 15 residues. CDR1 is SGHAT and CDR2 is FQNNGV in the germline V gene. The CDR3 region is CASSWTGGALEVSGF. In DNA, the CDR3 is TGTGCCAGCAGCTGGACAGGGGGAGCTTTGGAGGTATCGGGCTTC.

The CDR3 loop is CASSEAIIGGGINQPQHF. In nucleotides, the CDR3 is TGTGCCAGCAGTGAAGCAATAATTGGGGGGGGCATCAATCAGCCCCAGCATTTT. The chain uses TRBV2 and TRBJ1-5; D perhaps matches TRBD1 (6 bases). CDR3 size: 18 residues. CDR1 and CDR2 from the germline V gene are SNHLY and FYNNEI. V gave up 0 bases and J gave up 3 bases, with 18 bases separating them. Variable domain in full (rest from reference TRBV2 and TRBJ1-5): EPEVTQTPSHQVTQMGQEVILRCVPISNHLYFYWYRQILGQKVEFLVSFYNNEISEKSEIFDDQFSVERPDGSNFTLKIRSTKLEDSAMYFCASSEAIIGGGINQPQHFGDGTRLSIL.

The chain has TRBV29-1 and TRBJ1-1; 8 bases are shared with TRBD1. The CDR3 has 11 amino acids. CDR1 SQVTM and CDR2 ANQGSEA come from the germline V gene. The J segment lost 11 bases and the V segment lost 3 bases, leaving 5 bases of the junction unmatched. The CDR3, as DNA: TGCAGCGTTGATGGGCAGGGGGCCGCTTTCTTT. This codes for CSVDGQGAAFF.

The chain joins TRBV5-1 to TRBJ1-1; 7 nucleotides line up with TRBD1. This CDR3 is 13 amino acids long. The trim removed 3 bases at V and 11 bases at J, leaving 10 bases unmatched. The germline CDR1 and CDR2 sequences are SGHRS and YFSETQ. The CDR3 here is CASSSNRGLGAFF. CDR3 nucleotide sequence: TGCGCCAGCAGCTCGAACAGGGGCCTGGGCGCTTTCTTT.

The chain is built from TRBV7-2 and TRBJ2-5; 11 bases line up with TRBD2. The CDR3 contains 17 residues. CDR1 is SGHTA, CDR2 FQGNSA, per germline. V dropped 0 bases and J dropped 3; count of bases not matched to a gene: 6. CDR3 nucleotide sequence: TGTGCCAGCAGCTTAGCTAGCGGGGGGGCGGGTGAAGAGACCCAGTACTTC. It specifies CASSLASGGAGEETQYF.

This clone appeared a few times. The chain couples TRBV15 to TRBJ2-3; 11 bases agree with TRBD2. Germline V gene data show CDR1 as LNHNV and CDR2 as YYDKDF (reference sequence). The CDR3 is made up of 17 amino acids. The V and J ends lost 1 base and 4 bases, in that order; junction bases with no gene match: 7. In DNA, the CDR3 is TGTGCCACCAGCAGAGGACTAGCGGGGATTGGTTCAGATACGCAGTATTTT. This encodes CATSRGLAGIGSDTQYF.

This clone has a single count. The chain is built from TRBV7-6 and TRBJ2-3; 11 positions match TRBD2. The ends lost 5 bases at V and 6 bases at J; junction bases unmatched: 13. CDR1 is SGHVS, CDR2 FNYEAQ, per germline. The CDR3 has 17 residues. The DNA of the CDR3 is TGTGCCAGCAGCCCCGGACTAGCGGGTCCCTGGGCCGATACGCAGTATTTT. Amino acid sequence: CASSPGLAGPWADTQYF.

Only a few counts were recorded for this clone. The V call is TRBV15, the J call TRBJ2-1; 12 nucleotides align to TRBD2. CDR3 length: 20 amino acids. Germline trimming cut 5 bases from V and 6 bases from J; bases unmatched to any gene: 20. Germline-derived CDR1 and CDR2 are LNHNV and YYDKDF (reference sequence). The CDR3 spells CATSLGRTSGTALLLNEQFF. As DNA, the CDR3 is TGTGCCACCAGCCTTGGTCGGACTAGCGGGACCGCCCTCCTCCTCAATGAGCAGTTCTTC.

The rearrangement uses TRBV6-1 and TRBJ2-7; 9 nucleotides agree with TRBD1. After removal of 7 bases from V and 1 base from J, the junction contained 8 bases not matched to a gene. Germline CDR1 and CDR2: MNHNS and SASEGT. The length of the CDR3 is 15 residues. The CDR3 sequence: CASKPRDRDSYEQYF. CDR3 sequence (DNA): TGTGCCAGCAAGCCTCGGGACAGGGATTCCTACGAGCAGTACTTC.

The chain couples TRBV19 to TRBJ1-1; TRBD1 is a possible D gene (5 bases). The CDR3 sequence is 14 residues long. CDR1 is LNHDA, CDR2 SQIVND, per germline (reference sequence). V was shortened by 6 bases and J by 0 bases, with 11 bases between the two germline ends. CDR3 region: CASSTTVMNTEAFF. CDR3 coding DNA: TGTGCCAGTAGCACGACAGTAATGAACACTGAAGCTTTCTTT.

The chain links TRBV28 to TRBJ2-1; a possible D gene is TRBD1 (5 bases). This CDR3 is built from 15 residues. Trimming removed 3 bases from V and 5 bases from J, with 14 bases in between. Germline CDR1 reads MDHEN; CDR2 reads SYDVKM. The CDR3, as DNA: TGTGCCAGCAGTTTTGACCAGGCAGGGAACAATGAGCAGTTCTTC. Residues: CASSFDQAGNNEQFF.

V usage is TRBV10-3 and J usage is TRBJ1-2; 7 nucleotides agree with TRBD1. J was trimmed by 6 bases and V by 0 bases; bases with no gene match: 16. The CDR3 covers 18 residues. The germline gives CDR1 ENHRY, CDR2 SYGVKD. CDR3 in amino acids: CAISESIPPCRGLDGYTF. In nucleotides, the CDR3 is TGTGCCATCAGTGAGTCGATCCCGCCCTGTAGGGGGCTTGATGGCTACACCTTC.

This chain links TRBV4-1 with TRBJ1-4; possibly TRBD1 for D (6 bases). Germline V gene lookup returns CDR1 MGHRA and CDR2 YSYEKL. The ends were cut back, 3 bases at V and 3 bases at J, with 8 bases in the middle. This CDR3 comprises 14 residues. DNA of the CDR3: TGCGCCAGCAGCCAGGCAGGGGCTAATGAAAAACTGTTTTTT. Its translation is CASSQAGANEKLFF.

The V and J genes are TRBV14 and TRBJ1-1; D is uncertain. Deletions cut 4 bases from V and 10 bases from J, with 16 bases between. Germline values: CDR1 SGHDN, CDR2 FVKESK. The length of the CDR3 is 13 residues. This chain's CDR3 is CASSPYPRVRAFF. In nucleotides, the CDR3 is TGTGCCAGCAGCCCCTACCCCCGAGTTCGAGCTTTCTTT.

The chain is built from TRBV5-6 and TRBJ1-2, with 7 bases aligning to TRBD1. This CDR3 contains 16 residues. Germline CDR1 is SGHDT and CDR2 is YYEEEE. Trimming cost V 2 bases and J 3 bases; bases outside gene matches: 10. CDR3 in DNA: TGTGCCAGCAGCTTCGAGACAGGGCCTCGACACTATGGCTACACCTTC. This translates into CASSFETGPRHYGYTF.

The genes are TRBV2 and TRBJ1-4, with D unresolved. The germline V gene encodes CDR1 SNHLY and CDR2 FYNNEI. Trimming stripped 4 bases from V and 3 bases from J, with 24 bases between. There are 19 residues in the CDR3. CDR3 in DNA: TGTGCCAGCAGTGGGAGTTTGTTTTTCAGCGTTTTGGCTAATGAAAAACTGTTTTTT. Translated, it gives CASSGSLFFSVLANEKLFF.

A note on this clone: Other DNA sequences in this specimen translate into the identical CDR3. CDR3 sequence (DNA): TGCAGTGCGCCGGATGGCTACACCTTC. It specifies CSAPDGYTF. The chain joins TRBV20-1 to TRBJ1-2, with no clear D. Trimming stripped 6 bases from V and 6 bases from J, with 5 bases between. Per germline, CDR1 DFQATT and CDR2 SNEGSKA (reference sequence). The CDR3 is 9 residues long.

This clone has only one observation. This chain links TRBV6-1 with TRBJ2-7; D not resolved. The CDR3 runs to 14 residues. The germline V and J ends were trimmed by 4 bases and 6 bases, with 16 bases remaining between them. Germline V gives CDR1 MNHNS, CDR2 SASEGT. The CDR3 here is CASSGYSLLREQYF. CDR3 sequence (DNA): TGTGCCAGCAGTGGGTACTCGCTCCTTCGCGAGCAGTACTTC.

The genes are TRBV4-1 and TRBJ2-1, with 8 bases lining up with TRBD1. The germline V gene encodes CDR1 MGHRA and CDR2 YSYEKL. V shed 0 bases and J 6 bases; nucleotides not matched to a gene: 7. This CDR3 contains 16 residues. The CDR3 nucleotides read TGCGCCAGCAGCCAAGAGCATCTGGACAGGGTCAATGAGCAGTTCTTC. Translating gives CASSQEHLDRVNEQFF.

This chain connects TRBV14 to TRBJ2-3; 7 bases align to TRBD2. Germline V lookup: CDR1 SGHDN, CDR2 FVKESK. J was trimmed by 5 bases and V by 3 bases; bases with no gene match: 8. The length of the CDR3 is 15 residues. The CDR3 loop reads CASSQGLRERDTQYF. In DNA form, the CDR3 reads TGTGCCAGCAGCCAGGGACTAAGAGAACGAGATACGCAGTATTTT.

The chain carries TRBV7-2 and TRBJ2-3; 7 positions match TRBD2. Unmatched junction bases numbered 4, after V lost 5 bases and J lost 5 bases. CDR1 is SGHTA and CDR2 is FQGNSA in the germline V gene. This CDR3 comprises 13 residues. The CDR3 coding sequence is TGTGCCAGCAGCCTTGCGGGGGTAGATACGCAGTATTTT. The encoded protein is CASSLAGVDTQYF.